Many counts were recorded for the clone carrying this T cell receptor (beta chain). Its specificity is not known. This sample is part of a study of Graves' ophthalmopathy and Graves' hyperthyroidism. Points from the study as a whole: This model predicted ophthalmopathy progression (sensitivity around 71%, specificity 72% to 85%). Blood samples also showed most expanded thyroid clonotypes exceeding 0.001 frequency. Ophthalmopathy and stable hyperthyroidism were discriminated by a 13-signature model, with about 91% sensitivity and 81.08% specificity.

The CDR3 runs to 17 residues. The V end was cut by 7 bases, the J end by 2 bases, with 18 bases between. The germline gives CDR1 SGHAT, CDR2 FQNNGV. Amplification of TCR beta CDR3 regions used RNA transcripts. HTBI-primed first-round RT-PCR preceded second-round multiplex PCR. TCRdb itself ran the multiplex PCR reads through MiXCR, one entry per CDR3 protein. The profile shows a few hundred thousand distinct CDR3 sequences, 15% to 20% of them singletons. The sequence was obtained from a woman aged 18-29 years with Graves' ophthalmopathy. V and J are TRBV11-2 and TRBJ2-6; possibly TRBD2 for D (5 bases). Sequencing was carried out using peripheral blood. CDR3 sequence: CASTGLGDAPGANVLTF. CDR3 DNA sequence: TGTGCCAGCACCGGACTCGGAGACGCCCCTGGGGCCAACGTCCTGACTTTC.